This TCR beta chain was observed in a study of glioma-infiltrating T cells. Study-wide findings and caveats: Non-neoplastic patients had below-expected tissue-blood divergence, while all gliomas exceeded expectation.

TCR alpha and beta CDR3 regions were amplified from RNA using iRepertoire nested multiplex PCR. Input was about 85-400 ng of tissue mRNA or PBMC total RNA. Each CDR3 protein is one row after TCRdb ran MiXCR on the multiplex PCR reads. The table lists roughly 120,000 distinct CDR3 sequences, roughly 20% of them singletons. Germline V gene sequence: CDR1 SGHVS, CDR2 FQNEAQ. Trimming took 3 bases from V and 2 from J, leaving 8 bases between them. The CDR3 is 13 amino acids. This clonotype was seen a handful of times. Its antigen is currently unknown. Source material: glioma tissue, nonneoplastic brain tissue, or PBMCs (not recorded which). The rearrangement uses TRBV7-8 and TRBJ2-7; the D is unclear. The clonotype was recovered from a human donor with low-grade glioma or glioblastoma, undergoing nonglioma brain surgery, or in good health (not recorded which). In nucleotides, the CDR3 is TGTGCCAGCAGCTTTGCCATAACCTACGAGCAGTACTTC. It translates to CASSFAITYEQYF.